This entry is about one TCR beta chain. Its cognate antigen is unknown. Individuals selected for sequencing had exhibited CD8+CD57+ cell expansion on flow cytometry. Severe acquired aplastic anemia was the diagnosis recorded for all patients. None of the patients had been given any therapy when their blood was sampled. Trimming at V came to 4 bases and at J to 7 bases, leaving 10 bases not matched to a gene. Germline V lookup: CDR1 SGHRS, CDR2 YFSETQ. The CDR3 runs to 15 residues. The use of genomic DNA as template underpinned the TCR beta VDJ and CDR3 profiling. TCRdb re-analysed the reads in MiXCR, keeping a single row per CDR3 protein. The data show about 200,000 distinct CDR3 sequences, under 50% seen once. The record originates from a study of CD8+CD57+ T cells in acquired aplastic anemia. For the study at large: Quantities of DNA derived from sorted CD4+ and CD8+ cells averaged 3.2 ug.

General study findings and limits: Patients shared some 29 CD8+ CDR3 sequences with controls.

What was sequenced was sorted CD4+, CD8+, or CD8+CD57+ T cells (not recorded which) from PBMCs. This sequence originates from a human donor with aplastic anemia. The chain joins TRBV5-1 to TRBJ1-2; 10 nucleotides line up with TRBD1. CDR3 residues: CASSQYGTGDIGYTF. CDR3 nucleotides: TGCGCCAGCAGCCAGTACGGGACAGGGGATATTGGCTACACCTTC.